This T cell receptor beta chain was observed in a study of T cell repertoires in cytomegalovirus infection. As for the study in general: Through public TCR beta signatures, both CMV infection and matching HLA type were indicated.

The CDR3 totals 14 residues. Germline V gene lookup returns CDR1 SGHRS and CDR2 YFSETQ. TCRdb reprocessed the reads via MiXCR and lists one record per CDR3 protein. Of 200,000 to 300,000 distinct CDR3 sequences in the sample, around 13% were seen once. To note about this clonotype: Mismatch with germline at one junction end may stem from a read error.

The specimen was PBMCs. The origin of this receptor is a human donor in good health (CMV status not recorded). Some clones in this sample may be carry-over from other donors' samples. This chain connects TRBV5-1 to TRBJ1-5; TRBD1 aligns across 7 bases. The CDR3: CASSLTGLGQPRHF. The CDR3 region has the DNA TGCGCCAGCAGCCTGACAGGGCTGGGGCAGCCCCGGCATTTT.